This TCR beta chain was profiled in a study of blood T cell repertoires in COVID-19. Turning to the study itself: Samples representing acute and convalescent COVID-19 were sourced from the United States, Italy and Spain. From T cells, B-cell-depleted T cells, or PBMCs came the material, which was cDNA or gDNA.

The V gene's germline CDR1 is SGHAT and CDR2 FQNNGV. J was trimmed by 5 bases and V by 6 bases; bases with no gene match: 14. The CDR3 totals 17 residues. In the authors' workflow: How many nucleated cells were present was estimated from reference gene primer amplification. Assay: immunoSEQ multiplex PCR; the TCRdb copy retains only in-frame clones and omits some. The V and J calls and clone size are taken from that table; D and trimming were inferred from the DNA. This table has 17,000 or so clones, about 90% appearing once. This clone was counted a few times. The chain combines TRBV11-2 with TRBJ2-2; 8 bases are shared with TRBD1. The sample comprised peripheral blood. The origin of this receptor is a man between 45 and 60 years old with active COVID-19. CDR3 in DNA: TGTGCCAGCAGGGACCTTAGGACAGGGAAGGATACCGGGGAGCTGTTTTTT. It encodes CASRDLRTGKDTGELFF.